The clone carrying this T cell receptor beta chain was recorded many times. Antigen unknown. The data originate from a study of PD-1 blockade in mismatch repair-deficient tumors. Regarding the study as a whole: Tumor-resident clones, often absent from pretreatment blood, expanded after pembrolizumab and then contracted.

PCR or immunohistochemistry showed mismatch repair deficiency in every enrolled patient. Germline V gene sequence: CDR1 MNHNS, CDR2 SASEGT. Trimming removed 2 bases from V and 4 bases from J; junction bases left unmatched: 4. The CDR3 extends over 15 amino acids. TCRdb keeps only in-frame clones here, not all; method: immunoSEQ multiplex PCR. The data show some 110,000 clones, with 60% to 85% seen just once and approximately 5% held by the top ten. This clonotype was obtained from an adult with mismatch repair-deficient cancer. The V call is TRBV6-1, the J call TRBJ2-7; 11 bases match TRBD1. The specimen comprised peripheral blood, sampled about 60 weeks after starting pembrolizumab. The CDR3 protein is CASSERTGGIYEQYF. The CDR3 coding sequence is TGTGCCAGCAGTGAAAGGACAGGGGGCATTTACGAGCAGTACTTC.